One sample yielded the 14 T cell receptor beta chains listed below, sequenced in a study of human T cells and chemical hapten exposure. TCRdb independently ran MiXCR on the RACE reads; one entry per CDR3 protein. The top ten hold about 6.7% of the sample, which has roughly 180,000 distinct CDR3 sequences, around 22% seen once. Time point specified: patch test 1, 2 weeks after DPC sensitization. The treatment here: therapeutic diphenylcyclopropenone sensitization with weekly scalp DPC. The sample here was whole blood, taken in connection with sensitization to the hapten diphenylcyclopropenone (DPC). The receptors derive from a woman aged 50 to 65 with alopecia areata. Some clones in this sample may be carry-over from other donors' samples.

There are a few counts of this clonotype. J is TRBJ1-1 and V is TRBV27; TRBD1 matches at 8 bases. J lost 4 bases, V lost 6 bases, and 4 bases had no gene match. The CDR3 contains 13 residues. CDR1 and CDR2 from the germline V gene are MNHEY and SMNVEV (reference sequence). Written as DNA, the CDR3 is TGTGCCAGCAGGCCTACAGGGGGCACTGAAGCTTTCTTT. Amino acid sequence: CASRPTGGTEAFF.

The V and J genes are TRBV19 and TRBJ1-2; D perhaps matches TRBD1 (6 bases). Germline V lookup: CDR1 LNHDA, CDR2 SQIVND (reference sequence). This CDR3 is 15 amino acids long. Trimming took off 4 bases at V and 2 bases at J, with 14 bases between the two ends. CDR3 amino acids: CASSRSLGANYGYTF. CDR3 DNA sequence: TGTGCCAGTAGTAGGTCTCTGGGGGCGAACTATGGCTACACCTTC.

J is TRBJ2-1 and V is TRBV29-1, with 9 bases fitting TRBD2. The germline gives CDR1 SQVTM, CDR2 ANQGSEA. The CDR3 is made up of 14 amino acids. The V and J ends lost 5 bases and 5 bases, in that order; junction bases with no gene match: 7. CDR3 in amino acids: CSVNTGTSNNEQFF. The CDR3 coding sequence is TGCAGCGTTAATACCGGGACTAGCAACAATGAGCAGTTCTTC.

The rearrangement joins TRBV3-1 to TRBJ2-2; D is undetermined. The germline gives CDR1 LGHDT, CDR2 YNNKEL (reference sequence). This CDR3 has 12 residues. With 4 bases removed from V and 9 bases from J, the gap between germline ends came to 9 bases. Here the CDR3 reads CASSPLPRELFF. DNA of the CDR3: TGTGCCAGCAGCCCTCTCCCCCGGGAGCTGTTTTTT. Using reference TRBV3-1 and TRBJ2-2 for the parts outside the CDR3, the full variable domain is DTAVSQTPKYLVTQMGNDKSIKCEQNLGHDTMYWYKQDSKKFLKIMFSYNNKELIINETVPNRFSPKSPDKAHLNLHINSLELGDSAVYFCASSPLPRELFFGEGSRLTVL.

The chain couples TRBV7-8 to TRBJ1-1, with 10 bases lining up with TRBD1. CDR1 and CDR2 from the germline V gene are SGHVS and FQNEAQ. V lost 5 bases to trimming and J lost 0 bases; unmatched junction nucleotides: 12. CDR3 length equals 18 residues. CDR3 protein: CASSQSTGGVDLNTEAFF. CDR3 in DNA: TGTGCCAGCAGCCAATCGACAGGGGGCGTAGATTTGAACACTGAAGCTTTCTTT.

This clonotype has only a few counts. The chain has TRBV29-1 and TRBJ2-1; D unresolved. The CDR3 is made up of 13 amino acids. The V end was cut by 6 bases, the J end by 4 bases, with 13 bases between. Germline lookup yields CDR1 SQVTM and CDR2 ANQGSEA. The CDR3 DNA reads as TGCAGCGTCGCTCCGAATTCATACAATGAGCAGTTCTTC. It encodes CSVAPNSYNEQFF.

The rearrangement uses TRBV18 and TRBJ1-5, with no clear D. The germline V and J ends were trimmed by 4 bases and 4 bases, with 8 bases remaining between them. This CDR3 contains 13 residues. CDR1 is KGHSH and CDR2 is LQKENI in the germline V gene. This CDR3 is CASSRLENQPQHF. The CDR3 coding sequence is TGTGCCAGCTCACGTCTAGAGAATCAGCCCCAGCATTTT. Combining the CDR3 with reference TRBV18 and TRBJ1-5 gives the whole variable domain NAGVMQNPRHLVRRRGQEARLRCSPMKGHSHVYWYRQLPEEGLKFMVYLQKENIIDESGMPKERFSAEFPKEGPSILRIQQVVRGDSAAYFCASSRLENQPQHFGDGTRLSIL.

This clonotype has a handful of counts. The V and J genes are TRBV3-1 and TRBJ1-4; D might be TRBD1 (6 bases). This CDR3 contains 15 residues. V was cut by 4 bases and J by 0 bases, with 9 bases left in between. Germline V lookup: CDR1 LGHDT, CDR2 YNNKEL (reference sequence). The CDR3 nucleotides read TGTGCCAGCAGCCGACAGGTAGCAACTAATGAAAAACTGTTTTTT. It yields the protein CASSRQVATNEKLFF.

V and J are TRBV10-3 and TRBJ1-2; perhaps TRBD1 as D (5 bases). CDR1 is ENHRY, CDR2 SYGVKD, per germline. The CDR3 totals 14 residues. Trimming cost V 3 bases and J 6 bases, with 14 bases left between them. The DNA for the CDR3 is TGTGCCATCAGTGATCTTACACCACAGGATGGCTACACCTTC. It specifies CAISDLTPQDGYTF.

This clonotype was recorded a few times. An end of the junction differs from the germline gene, which may be a read error. The chain joins TRBV5-1 to TRBJ1-1; D is undetermined. CDR3 length: 13 residues. Germline lookup yields CDR1 SGHRS and CDR2 YFSETQ. As DNA, the CDR3 is TGCGCCACCAGCATGGGAACGAACACTGAAGCTTTCTTT. It encodes CATSMGTNTEAFF.

A few counts support this clonotype. The CDR3: CASSLVDRDSGYTF. The CDR3 DNA reads TGTGCCAGCAGCTTGGTGGACCGGGACAGTGGCTACACCTTC. The genes are TRBV5-6 and TRBJ1-2; TRBD1 matches 7 bases. V trimming: 0 bases; J trimming: 7 bases; junction bases outside the gene matches: 6. CDR1 SGHDT and CDR2 YYEEEE come from the germline V gene. The CDR3 totals 14 residues.

This clonotype was recorded a few times. The chain combines TRBV6-6 with TRBJ1-1; D is undetermined. V shed 5 bases and J shed 2 bases, with 9 bases lying between them. The CDR3 has 13 residues. Looked up from germline, CDR1 is MNHNY and CDR2 is SVGAGI (reference sequence). The CDR3 reads CASSNEGNTEAFF. The CDR3 DNA reads as TGTGCCAGCAGTAATGAGGGTAACACTGAAGCTTTCTTT.

The chain employs TRBV29-1 and TRBJ1-1; no clear D. CDR3 size: 12 residues. Between the trimmed V and J ends, which lost 5 bases and 0 bases, there was a span of 7 bases. The germline V gene has CDR1 SQVTM and CDR2 ANQGSEA. The CDR3, as DNA: TGCAGCGTTTGTACAGTGAACACTGAAGCTTTCTTT. This gives the protein CSVCTVNTEAFF.

The rearrangement joins TRBV7-3 to TRBJ2-2; 11 bases are a match to TRBD2. Trimming cost V 5 bases and J 3 bases; bases outside gene matches: 5. The CDR3 runs to 16 residues. Germline-derived CDR1 and CDR2 are SGHTA and FQGTGA. The CDR3 loop reads CASSSPLAGDTGELFF. In DNA form, the CDR3 reads TGTGCCAGCAGCAGCCCACTAGCGGGAGACACCGGGGAGCTGTTTTTT.